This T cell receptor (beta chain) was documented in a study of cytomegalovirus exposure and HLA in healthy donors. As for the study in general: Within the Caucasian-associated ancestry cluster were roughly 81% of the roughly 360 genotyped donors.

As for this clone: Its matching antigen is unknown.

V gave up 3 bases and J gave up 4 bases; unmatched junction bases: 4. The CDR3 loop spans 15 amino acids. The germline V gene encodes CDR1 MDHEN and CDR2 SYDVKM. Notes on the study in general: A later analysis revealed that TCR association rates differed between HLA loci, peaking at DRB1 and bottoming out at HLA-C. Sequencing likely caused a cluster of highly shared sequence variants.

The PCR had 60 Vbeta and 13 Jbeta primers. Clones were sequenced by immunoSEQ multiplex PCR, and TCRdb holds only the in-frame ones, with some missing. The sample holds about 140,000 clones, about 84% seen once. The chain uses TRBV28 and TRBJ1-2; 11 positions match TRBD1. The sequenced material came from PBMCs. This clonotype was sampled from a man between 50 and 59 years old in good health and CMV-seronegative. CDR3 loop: CASSFPGQGGYGYTF. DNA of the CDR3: TGTGCCAGCAGTTTCCCGGGACAGGGGGGCTATGGCTACACCTTC.